The 9 T cell receptor beta chains below all came from one sample that was sequenced in a study of blood T cell repertoires in COVID-19. Sequenced by immunoSEQ multiplex PCR; TCRdb stores in-frame clones only, minus some. Among about 280,000 clones listed, around 84% were seen once. Sequenced material: PBMCs or T cells enriched from blood (not recorded which). Every receptor here comes from a woman aged 50 to 60 who had recovered from COVID-19.

The chain employs TRBV7-2 and TRBJ2-2; 8 positions agree with TRBD2. CDR1 is SGHTA, CDR2 FQGNSA, per germline. The J segment lost 7 bases and the V segment lost 6 bases, leaving 10 bases of the junction unmatched. The CDR3 is made up of 15 amino acids. CDR3 nucleotides: TGTGCCAGCAGACCGGGGCCGGGGGGGCTCGGGGAGCTGTTTTTT. It codes for CASRPGPGGLGELFF.

This clone was counted a few times. This chain joins TRBV29-1 and TRBJ1-2, with D hard to call. Germline CDR1 SQVTM, CDR2 ANQGSEA. The CDR3 totals 13 residues. With 0 bases removed from V and 6 bases from J, the gap between germline ends came to 11 bases. CDR3 residues: CSVEDRNENGYTF. CDR3 coding DNA: TGCAGCGTTGAAGACAGGAACGAAAATGGCTACACCTTC. Together with reference TRBV29-1 and TRBJ1-2, the CDR3 gives the full variable domain: SAVISQKPSRDICQRGTSLTIQCQVDSQVTMMFWYRQQPGQSLTLIATANQGSEATYESGFVIDKFPISRPNLTFSTLTVSNMSPEDSSIYLCSVEDRNENGYTFGSGTRLTVV.

This sequence joins TRBV5-1 and TRBJ2-5, with D unresolved. The germline gives CDR1 SGHRS, CDR2 YFSETQ. V was shortened by 0 bases and J by 0 bases, with 9 bases between the two germline ends. The CDR3 is 15 residues long. The CDR3 DNA reads TGCGCCAGCAGCTTGGGTTTCGCGGACCAAGAGACCCAGTACTTC. Translation gives CASSLGFADQETQYF.

This clone was found once. J is TRBJ2-5 and V is TRBV7-6, with 10 bases aligning to TRBD1. V was clipped by 5 bases and J by 5 bases; unmatched bases: 8. CDR1 SGHVS and CDR2 FNYEAQ come from the germline V gene. The CDR3 has 15 amino acids. Here the CDR3 reads CASSLPWTGGETQYF. CDR3 coding DNA: TGTGCCAGCAGCCTACCATGGACAGGGGGGGAGACCCAGTACTTC.

The chain links TRBV5-1 to TRBJ2-1; D is uncertain. The CDR3 is 15 residues long. The germline V gene has CDR1 SGHRS and CDR2 YFSETQ. V shed 2 bases and J shed 8 bases, with 17 bases lying between them. CDR3 DNA sequence: TGCGCCAGCAGCTTTTCCCAGGTCGGTATCGATGAGCAGTTCTTC. This sequence encodes CASSFSQVGIDEQFF.

This sequence joins TRBV7-9 and TRBJ2-3; 10 bases are shared with TRBD1. V shed 6 bases and J 3 bases; nucleotides not matched to a gene: 9. This CDR3 has 16 residues. The germline gives CDR1 SEHNR, CDR2 FQNEAQ (reference sequence). CDR3 protein: CASRQTGGKGTDTQYF. The CDR3 nucleotides are TGTGCCAGCAGACAGACAGGGGGCAAGGGGACAGATACGCAGTATTTT.

V usage is TRBV5-6 and J usage is TRBJ1-5; D possibly corresponds to TRBD1 (6 bases). Trimming stripped 5 bases from V and 4 bases from J, with 16 bases between. The CDR3 length is 15 residues. Germline CDR1 and CDR2: SGHDT and YYEEEE. The CDR3 bases are TGTGCCAGCAGTTATTACGGGACACTTAATCAGCCCCAGCATTTT. This gives the protein CASSYYGTLNQPQHF.

The chain uses TRBV28 and TRBJ2-7, with 12 bases identical to TRBD1. This CDR3 is 14 amino acids long. V was pared by 7 bases and J by 6 bases, with 7 bases of the junction left unmatched. Germline lookup yields CDR1 MDHEN and CDR2 SYDVKM. The CDR3 DNA reads TGTGCCAGCACGGCCGGGACAGGGGGCCTCGAGCAGTACTTC. This gives the protein CASTAGTGGLEQYF.

V is TRBV18 and J is TRBJ1-2; D remains unclear. The CDR3 covers 15 residues. The germline CDR1 and CDR2 sequences are KGHSH and LQKENI. V lost 4 bases and J lost 1, with 13 bases in between. Written as DNA, the CDR3 is TGTGCCAGCTCACAGATAGAACTGATTAACTATGGCTACACCTTC. Protein: CASSQIELINYGYTF.